This is a list of T cell receptor beta chains from one sample in a study of shared clonotypes between healthy human individuals. The method was immunoSEQ multiplex PCR; TCRdb's version includes in-frame clones alone and lacks a portion of them. The sample holds approximately 980,000 clones, over 60% seen once. Sequencing used memory CD4+ T cells sorted from blood. Every receptor here comes from a man between 18 and 29 years old in good health. Both conserved end residues are part of each CDR3. The D gene is left open where the match is weak. Clone size appears in some rows only: once, few, many, or a class for an expanded clone.

J gene | clone size | D gene | V gene | CDR3 DNA | CDR3 protein
TRBJ2-1 | once | - | TRBV7-7 | TGTGCTAGCAGCCTATATTACCAACAGGGGCTAGCGGGTCCATCCCCCTACAATGAGCAGTTCTTC | CASSLYYQQGLAGPSPYNEQFF
TRBJ1-4 | few | - | TRBV14 | TGTGCCAGCAGCCAAGCGGGCAGAGATGAAAAACTGTTTTTT | CASSQAGRDEKLFF
TRBJ1-1 | - | TRBD1 | TRBV5-6 | TGTGCCAGCAGGACAGGGGGCGCAAACACTGAAGCTTTCTTT | CASRTGGANTEAFF
TRBJ2-2 | - | - | TRBV7-2 | TGTGCCAGCAGCCGAAATTTGGGGCAGACCGGGGAGCTGTTTTTT | CASSRNLGQTGELFF
TRBJ2-7 | - | - | TRBV7-2 | TGTGCCAGCAGCTTGGGGACCCTCTCCTACGAGCAGTACTTC | CASSLGTLSYEQYF
TRBJ1-6 | - | - | TRBV30 | TGTGCCTGGAGTTCACAACGGGATCTTTTTAATTCACCCCTCCACTTT | CAWSSQRDLFNSPLHF
TRBJ2-7 | once | - | TRBV10-1 | TGCGCCAGCAGCGCGGGGCGAGGATCCGAGCAGTACTTC | CASSAGRGSEQYF
TRBJ2-1 | - | - | TRBV18 | TGTGCCAGCTCACCACAAAGGCAGGGATCCTACAATGAGCAGTTCTTC | CASSPQRQGSYNEQFF
TRBJ1-2 | few | - | TRBV15 | TGTGCCACCAGCAGAGACCGATCCCGGGGAGGGTACAGCCATGGCTACACCTTC | CATSRDRSRGGYSHGYTF
TRBJ2-5 | - | TRBD2 | TRBV7-9 | TGTGCCAGCAGCTCGCGACTAGCGCAACAAGAGACCCAGTACTTC | CASSSRLAQQETQYF
TRBJ1-4 | - | - | TRBV30 | TGTGCCTGGGAGAGCCGGGCCAATAATGAAAAACTGTTTTTT | CAWESRANNEKLFF
TRBJ2-7 | - | - | TRBV4-2 | TGTGCCAGCAGCCAAGGCAACTCCTACGAGCAGTACTTC | CASSQGNSYEQYF
TRBJ2-2 | - | - | TRBV18 | TGTGCCAGCTCACCACCACAACCGCTGGGCACCGGGGAGCTGTTTTTT | CASSPPQPLGTGELFF
TRBJ1-5 | - | - | TRBV30 | TGTGCCTGGAGCACCCGCGGGGGCAATCAGCCCCAGCATTTT | CAWSTRGGNQPQHF
TRBJ2-7 | - | - | TRBV7-9 | TGTGCCAGCAGCTTAGTAGGAAACGAGCAGTACTTC | CASSLVGNEQYF
TRBJ2-3 | once | - | TRBV18 | TGTGCCAGCTCAAGACAGAGCACAGATACGCAGTATTTT | CASSRQSTDTQYF
TRBJ2-7 | few | TRBD2 | TRBV29-1 | TGCAGCGTTGAAGGGCGAGGGAACCTAGGACTAGCGGGGAACCCCTACGAGCAGTACTTC | CSVEGRGNLGLAGNPYEQYF
TRBJ2-6 | - | - | TRBV7-3 | TGTGCCAGCAGCTTAGGTGCTTCTGGGGCCAACGTCCTGACTTTC | CASSLGASGANVLTF
TRBJ1-2 | - | - | TRBV9 | TGTGCCAGCAGCGTAGAGGGGCGTGCCAACTATGGCTACACCTTC | CASSVEGRANYGYTF
TRBJ1-2 | few | - | TRBV7-2 | TGTGCCAGCAGCTTAGGGGGAGTAGAGGGCTACACCTTC | CASSLGGVEGYTF
TRBJ2-2 | once | - | TRBV7-8 | TGTGCCAGCAGCTTAAGAGCTAGCGCTGTGCTGTTTTTT | CASSLRASAVLFF
TRBJ2-7 | - | TRBD1 | TRBV4-1 | TGCGCCAGCAGCCGAACCTACCCCGGGACAGTATCCTACGAGCAGTACTTC | CASSRTYPGTVSYEQYF
TRBJ1-2 | - | - | TRBV21-1 | TGTGCCAGCCGCAATGAGAGGGGCAGCGAATGCTATGGCTACACCTTC | CASRNERGSECYGYTF
TRBJ2-2 | - | - | TRBV11-2 | TGTGCCAGCAGCTTTAGTGGCCTCACCGGGGAGCTGTTTTTT | CASSFSGLTGELFF
TRBJ2-6 | once | - | TRBV5-6 | TGTGCCAGCAGCTTGCTTTTGGGGTCCGGGTCCAACGTCCTGACTTTC | CASSLLLGSGSNVLTF
TRBJ2-6 | - | - | TRBV30 | TGTGCCTGGAAGACAGCTCACTCTGGGGCCAACGTCCTGACTTTC | CAWKTAHSGANVLTF
TRBJ2-5 | - | - | TRBV18 | TGTGCCAGCTCTCCCCTGGGCACAGCCACCGGGGAGACCCAGTACTTC | CASSPLGTATGETQYF
TRBJ2-1 | - | - | TRBV7-3 | TGTGCCAGCAGCTTGGACTCCTACAATGAGCAGTTCTTC | CASSLDSYNEQFF
TRBJ2-3 | - | TRBD2 | TRBV5-4 | TGTGCCAGCAGCTCTAAAAGGGAGGGGTTGACAGATACGCAGTATTTT | CASSSKREGLTDTQYF
TRBJ2-7 | - | - | TRBV7-8 | TGTGCCAGCAGCTTAAGTTCGCAGGGACCCTACGAGCAGTACTTC | CASSLSSQGPYEQYF
TRBJ1-2 | few | - | TRBV18 | TGTGCCAGCTCCGACGATCCTAACTATGGCTACACCTTC | CASSDDPNYGYTF
TRBJ1-1 | few | - | TRBV10-2 | TGCGCCACCTCAGGGAAATCTGTAGGCACTGAAGCTTTCTTT | CATSGKSVGTEAFF
TRBJ2-7 | few | TRBD2 | TRBV14 | TGTGCCAGCAGCCAAGTTGGCGGGGGGGCCCACGAGCAGTACTTC | CASSQVGGGAHEQYF
TRBJ2-2 | - | TRBD2 | TRBV4-1 | TGCGCCAGCAGCCAAGGTCGGACTAGTAACACCGGGGAGCTGTTTTTT | CASSQGRTSNTGELFF
TRBJ1-4 | - | - | TRBV10-1 | TGCGCCACCGCCTCCTGGGCAAAACGAAAAACTGTTTTT | CATASWAKRKTVF
TRBJ2-7 | - | - | TRBV28 | TGTGCCAGCAGCCCAAATAACGGGTTCCACGAGCAGTACTTC | CASSPNNGFHEQYF
TRBJ2-7 | - | - | TRBV20-1 | TGCAGTGCTAGAGTAGGAGCCGAGCAGTACTTC | CSARVGAEQYF
TRBJ2-1 | - | - | TRBV29-1 | TGCAGCGTGGCTTCGACATGGTCCTACAATGAGCAGTTCTTC | CSVASTWSYNEQFF
TRBJ1-4 | - | - | TRBV2 | TGTGCCAGCAGTGAGCAGGCAAGGCAGGCAACTAATGAAAAACTGTTTTTT | CASSEQARQATNEKLFF
TRBJ1-5 | few | - | TRBV19 | TGTGCCAGTAGCCACAGGATGGTCAATCAGCCCCAGCATTTT | CASSHRMVNQPQHF
TRBJ1-2 | few | - | TRBV7-9 | TGTGCCAGCAGACTACCGCACGCGGACTATGGCTACACCTTC | CASRLPHADYGYTF
TRBJ1-5 | - | - | TRBV28 | TGTGCCAGCAGTTTTCAACTAGGGAGGGGGAATCAGCCCCAGCATTTT | CASSFQLGRGNQPQHF
TRBJ1-2 | - | - | TRBV29-1 | TGCAGCGGGGGCAGTGACTATGGCTACACCTTC | CSGGSDYGYTF
TRBJ1-4 | few | - | TRBV27 | TGTGCCAGCAGTTTATGGGGGAACGGAAGGGGAGAAAAACTGTTTTTT | CASSLWGNGRGEKLFF
TRBJ2-7 | once | - | TRBV7-9 | TGTGCCAGCAGCTCGGAGCGCGGGTACGAGCAGTACTTC | CASSSERGYEQYF
TRBJ2-2 | few | TRBD2 | TRBV15 | TGTGCCACCAGCAGAGCCTCCGGGACTAGGAACACCGGGGAGCTGTTTTTT | CATSRASGTRNTGELFF
TRBJ2-5 | - | - | TRBV30 | TGTGCCTCTTATGGGGGGGACAGACAACACCAAGAGACCCAGTACTTC | CASYGGDRQHQETQYF
TRBJ2-5 | - | - | TRBV5-7 | TGTGCCAGCAGCTTGCAGGTGGGGCCATCTTGGGAGACCCAGTACTTC | CASSLQVGPSWETQYF
TRBJ1-1 | many | - | TRBV6-1 | TGTGCCAGCAGTGACGTGACCAACACAGCTTTCTTT | CASSDVTNTAFF
TRBJ1-6 | few | - | TRBV6-1 | TGTGCCAGCAGTGAGCGGGGGGAAGGGAATTCACCCCTCCACTTT | CASSERGEGNSPLHF
TRBJ1-2 | - | - | TRBV9 | TGTGCCAGCAGCGTAGAAGCCTCTAAAAACTATGGCTACACCTTC | CASSVEASKNYGYTF
TRBJ1-5 | few | - | TRBV6-1 | TGTGCCAGCAGGAACGACAGACTCAATCAGCCCCAGCATTTT | CASRNDRLNQPQHF
TRBJ1-2 | few | - | TRBV23-1 | TGCGCCAGCAGTCCCATAGTTGGGGCCTTGGGTGGCTACACCTTC | CASSPIVGALGGYTF
TRBJ2-3 | few | - | TRBV7-8 | TGTGCCAGCAGCTGGAGTCGGGGGTCAGCAGATACGCAGTATTTT | CASSWSRGSADTQYF
TRBJ2-5 | - | - | TRBV6-5 | TGTGCCAGCAGTTACTCGGGAGGCAGGGGAAAAGAGACCCAGTACTTC | CASSYSGGRGKETQYF